The 13 T cell receptor beta chains given below trace back to one sample, sequenced in a study of CD8 T cells in Susac syndrome. The authors reverse transcribed roughly 0.5 to 1 ug RNA with random hexamers. A single record per CDR3 protein comes from TCRdb applying MiXCR to the immunoSEQ multiplex PCR reads. The data hold about 120,000 distinct CDR3 sequences, with roughly 90% observed a single time. Sample: CD8+ T cells from PBMCs. The origin of the receptors is a human donor in good health.

V is TRBV18 and J is TRBJ2-1; D unclear. Germline V CDR1 and CDR2: KGHSH, LQKENI. V shed 2 bases and J shed 3 bases, with 5 bases lying between them. The CDR3 length is 13 residues. This CDR3 is CASSPGNYNEQFF. CDR3 sequence (DNA): TGTGCCAGCTCACCAGGCAACTACAATGAGCAGTTCTTC.

CDR3 in amino acids: CASSLGLQAYF. The CDR3 DNA sequence: TGTGCCAGCAGCCTCGGACTGCAGGCGTACTTC. The gene calls are TRBV14 and TRBJ2-7, with D perhaps matching TRBD2 (5 bases). In germline, CDR1 is SGHDN, CDR2 FVKESK. CDR3 length equals 11 residues. V was shortened by 4 bases and J by 12 bases, with 13 bases between the two germline ends.

V usage is TRBV7-9 and J usage is TRBJ2-7; 10 bases agree with TRBD1. The CDR3 sequence is 15 residues long. CDR1 SEHNR and CDR2 FQNEAQ come from the germline V gene (reference sequence). Trimming at V came to 3 bases and at J to 2 bases, leaving 4 bases not matched to a gene. CDR3 in amino acids: CASSLGTGATYEQYF. In DNA form, the CDR3 reads TGTGCCAGCAGCTTGGGGACAGGGGCAACCTACGAGCAGTACTTC. Supplemented by reference TRBV7-9 and TRBJ2-7, the full variable domain reads DTGVSQNPRHKITKRGQNVTFRCDPISEHNRLYWYRQTLGQGPEFLTYFQNEAQLEKSRLLSDRFSAERPKGSFSTLEIQRTEQGDSAMYLCASSLGTGATYEQYFGPGTRLTVT.

The V call is TRBV29-1, the J call TRBJ2-1; perhaps TRBD1 as D (6 bases). The CDR3 sequence is 14 residues long. Germline V CDR1 and CDR2: SQVTM, ANQGSEA. V gave up 6 bases and J gave up 0 bases, with 12 bases separating them. The DNA of the CDR3 is TGCAGCGTAGTACAGGGAAGCTCCTACAATGAGCAGTTCTTC. Protein sequence: CSVVQGSSYNEQFF.

The rearrangement joins TRBV23-1 to TRBJ1-2; TRBD1 agrees at 7 bases. TRBV23-1 carries the ORF label, with uncertain function. This CDR3 is built from 15 residues. Germline trimming cut 4 bases from V and 8 bases from J; bases unmatched to any gene: 13. In DNA form, the CDR3 reads TGCGCCAGCAGTCCGGACGGACAGGATCGGGGAGGCTACACCTTC. Protein: CASSPDGQDRGGYTF.

The chain joins TRBV7-9 to TRBJ1-5; 7 nucleotides match TRBD1. The junction had 8 bases not matched to a gene; V was cut back by 5 bases and J by 10 bases. The length of the CDR3 is 13 residues. CDR1 is SEHNR and CDR2 is FQNEAQ in the germline V gene (reference sequence). Here the CDR3 DNA reads TGTGCCAGCAGCCCAGGGACAGAAGGACCCCAGCATTTT. It encodes CASSPGTEGPQHF.

The chain joins TRBV7-9 to TRBJ2-3, with a tentative D call TRBD1 (6 bases). Per the germline V gene, CDR1 is SEHNR and CDR2 is FQNEAQ (reference sequence). CDR3 length equals 14 residues. The V end was cut by 6 bases, the J end by 4 bases, with 14 bases between. CDR3 protein: CASRRQGNSDTQYF. CDR3 DNA sequence: TGTGCCAGCAGGAGGCAGGGGAACTCAGATACGCAGTATTTT.

CDR3 loop: CASSWDSPEAFF. The CDR3 nucleotides read TGTGCCAGCAGCTGGGACAGCCCTGAAGCTTTCTTT. The chain combines TRBV7-9 with TRBJ1-1; 7 bases are shared with TRBD1. After removal of 4 bases from V and 6 bases from J, the junction contained 2 bases not matched to a gene. CDR3 length: 12 residues. CDR1 and CDR2 from the germline V gene are SEHNR and FQNEAQ (reference sequence).

The chain uses TRBV20-1 and TRBJ2-7, with D perhaps matching TRBD1 (5 bases). Per germline, CDR1 DFQATT and CDR2 SNEGSKA (reference sequence). Trimming took off 1 base at V and 3 bases at J, with 10 bases between the two ends. This CDR3 has 13 residues. CDR3 sequence reads: CSARGQYGYEQYF. The CDR3 DNA is TGCAGTGCTAGAGGACAGTACGGCTACGAGCAGTACTTC.

The chain joins TRBV9 to TRBJ1-1, with 7 positions matching TRBD1. The V gene's germline CDR1 is SGDLS and CDR2 YYNGEE. The CDR3 has 15 amino acids. V trimming: 1 base; J trimming: 3 bases; junction bases outside the gene matches: 6. CDR3 region: CASSVTGQLYTEAFF. CDR3 coding DNA: TGTGCCAGCAGCGTAACGGGACAGCTTTACACTGAAGCTTTCTTT.

The V call is TRBV2, the J call TRBJ1-2; D possibly corresponds to TRBD1 (6 bases). The V and J ends lost 8 bases and 5 bases respectively, with 12 bases between them. This CDR3 has 12 residues. Germline CDR1 reads SNHLY; CDR2 reads FYNNEI. The CDR3 sequence: CASEGGRYGYTF. CDR3 bases: TGTGCCAGCGAGGGGGGGAGATATGGCTACACCTTC.

The chain links TRBV7-9 to TRBJ1-5, with D perhaps matching TRBD1 (6 bases). There are 14 residues in the CDR3. Germline lookup yields CDR1 SEHNR and CDR2 FQNEAQ (reference sequence). Trimming pared 6 bases from V and 4 bases from J, leaving 13 bases between. CDR3 DNA sequence: TGTGCCAGCAGATCAGGGGCGGGGAATCAGCCCCAGCATTTT. Translating gives CASRSGAGNQPQHF. The entire variable domain, with the rest obtained from reference TRBV7-9 and TRBJ1-5, is as follows: DTGVSQNPRHKITKRGQNVTFRCDPISEHNRLYWYRQTLGQGPEFLTYFQNEAQLEKSRLLSDRFSAERPKGSFSTLEIQRTEQGDSAMYLCASRSGAGNQPQHFGDGTRLSIL.

The V and J genes are TRBV3-1 and TRBJ1-1; possibly TRBD1 for D (5 bases). Looked up from germline, CDR1 is LGHDT and CDR2 is YNNKEL (reference sequence). CDR3 length equals 14 residues. Trimming shortened V by 3 bases and J by 5 bases, and 13 bases separated the two germline ends. The CDR3 here is CASSQGEGRTEAFF. DNA for the CDR3: TGTGCCAGCAGCCAGGGGGAGGGGCGGACTGAAGCTTTCTTT.